The present T cell receptor beta chain was sequenced within a study of early T cells in non-severe SARS-CoV-2 infection. TCRdb independently ran MiXCR on the 5' RACE reads; one entry per CDR3 protein. Of about 55,000 distinct CDR3 sequences in the sample, about 12% were seen once. Germline CDR1 and CDR2: MNHEY and SMNVEV (reference sequence). This CDR3 region has 17 residues. V was pared by 0 bases and J by 0 bases, with 8 bases of the junction left unmatched. This clonotype turned up a few times. The sample here was whole blood, taken at baseline. This chain connects TRBV27 to TRBJ2-7, with TRBD1 identical over 7 bases. The clonotype originates from an adult who was a healthcare worker with PCR-confirmed SARS-CoV-2 infection or an uninfected control (not recorded which). The DNA of the CDR3 is TGTGCCAGCAGTTTATCGTTCGGACAGGTTTTCTCCTACGAGCAGTACTTC. This encodes CASSLSFGQVFSYEQYF.